This T cell receptor (beta chain) was documented in a study of T cells after yellow fever vaccination. The study's findings and limits: Most primary-vaccination clones recurred post-booster (around 97% CD4, roughly 91% CD8). Weaker overall, the secondary response nonetheless peaked faster (day 5 versus 15). Some clonotypes, a small share, were shared between CD4 and CD8 compartments.

This clonotype was counted ten times or more. Its antigen remains unknown. One entry per CDR3 protein results from TCRdb running MiXCR on the 5' RACE reads. The top ten clones hold around 3.2% of a sample with more than 300,000 distinct CDR3 sequences, approximately 11% of them seen once. The TCR comes from a man between 18 and 35 years old who received the YFV17D yellow fever vaccine. The sample here was CD4+ T cells sorted from PBMCs, taken 45 days after the yellow fever booster vaccination.

CDR3: CASSPGQGAPDTQYF. The CDR3 region has the DNA TGCGCCAGCAGCCCCGGACAGGGGGCACCAGATACGCAGTATTTT. The V gene is TRBV5-1, the J gene TRBJ2-3, with 11 bases lining up with TRBD1. The CDR3 length is 15 residues. The ends lost 4 bases at V and 4 bases at J; junction bases unmatched: 5. Germline lookup yields CDR1 SGHRS and CDR2 YFSETQ.